The 20 T cell receptor beta chains given below trace back to one sample, sequenced in a study of prognosis after radiotherapy for stage I lung cancer. Multiplex PCR, run in two rounds, amplified TCR beta CDR3 from genomic DNA. Round-one PCR had primers specific to each TRBV and TRBJ gene. TCRdb ran MiXCR on the multiplex PCR reads and lists one entry per CDR3 protein. The table shows approximately 51,000 distinct CDR3 sequences, with 30% to 40% occurring only once. The sample in question was PBMCs, obtained before or after stereotactic body radiation therapy (not recorded which). All receptors derive from a donor older than 45 with non-small cell lung cancer.

With regard to this clonotype: A read error likely explains this, since a far larger clone differs by one base. V and J are TRBV6-9 and TRBJ2-1; TRBD1 aligns across 7 bases. The CDR3 extends over 16 amino acids. Germline-derived CDR1 and CDR2 are MNHGY and SVAAGI. This CDR3 is CASSYTHRGSYNGQFF. Written as DNA, the CDR3 is TGTGCCAGCAGTTACACGCACAGGGGTTCCTACAATGGGCAGTTCTTC.

In its sample, this clonotype was seen many times. The CDR3 sequence: CASSFQGTRGNQPQHF. In DNA, the CDR3 is TGTGCCAGCAGTTTTCAAGGGACAAGAGGCAATCAGCCCCAGCATTTT. V usage is TRBV12-3 or TRBV12-4 and J usage is TRBJ1-5; TRBD1 might be the D (6 bases). This CDR3 is 16 amino acids long. Trimming cost V 3 bases and J 2 bases, with 14 bases left between them.

This clonotype was found many times. The rearrangement uses TRBV7-3 and TRBJ2-1; D not resolved. Deletions cut 0 bases from V and 2 bases from J, with 8 bases between. Germline V gene sequence: CDR1 SGHTA, CDR2 FQGTGA. The CDR3 totals 15 residues. The CDR3 region is CASSLTGGTYNEQFF. The CDR3 coding sequence is TGTGCCAGCAGCTTAACGGGTGGCACCTACAATGAGCAGTTCTTC.

This clonotype has at least ten counts. The chain joins TRBV30 to TRBJ1-3; 7 nucleotides align to TRBD1. V lost 1 base, J lost 0 bases, and 0 bases stayed unmatched. CDR1 and CDR2 from the germline V gene are GTSNPN and SVGIG (reference sequence). This CDR3 contains 14 residues. CDR3 bases: TGTGCCTGGAGTGGGGACAGCTCTGGAAACACCATATATTTT. The encoded protein is CAWSGDSSGNTIYF.

CDR3 region: CAWKVGPYEQYF. Here the CDR3 DNA reads TGTGCCTGGAAGGTGGGCCCCTACGAGCAGTACTTC. This chain links TRBV30 with TRBJ2-7; D call uncertain. The germline V gene has CDR1 GTSNPN and CDR2 SVGIG (reference sequence). Between the trimmed V and J ends, which lost 4 bases and 2 bases, there was a span of 9 bases. The CDR3 has 12 amino acids.

The V gene is TRBV7-9, the J gene TRBJ1-2; D unresolved. The CDR3 has 13 amino acids. V gave up 7 bases and J gave up 5 bases, with 14 bases separating them. Germline V CDR1 and CDR2: SEHNR, FQNEAQ (reference sequence). DNA of the CDR3: TGTGCCAGCACCTCTTACGAGGAATATGGCTACACCTTC. This translates into CASTSYEEYGYTF.

Details on this clonotype: A single base is all that separates this from a far larger clone, so a read error is likely. This chain uses TRBV6-2 or TRBV6-3 with TRBJ2-5, with 7 nucleotides matching TRBD1. Germline CDR1 is MNHEY and CDR2 is SVGEGT. The CDR3 runs 13 residues. The CDR3 sequence: CASRSTGQETHYF. The CDR3, as DNA: TGTGCCAGCAGATCGACAGGGCAGGAGACCCATTACTTC.

This clonotype was seen at least ten times. The chain combines TRBV4-1 with TRBJ1-1; D remains ambiguous. Germline V gene lookup returns CDR1 MGHRA and CDR2 YSYEKL. Trimming removed 0 bases at V and 1 base at J, with 15 bases between. CDR3 length: 17 amino acids. The CDR3 loop is CASSQDGARGQNTEAFF. CDR3 nucleotide sequence: TGCGCCAGCAGCCAAGATGGTGCTCGAGGGCAGAACACTGAAGCTTTCTTT.

This clonotype has ten or more counts. Germline is not matched at one junction end, which may reflect a read error. V gene TRBV12-3 or TRBV12-4 combines with J gene TRBJ2-1, with 10 bases that match TRBD2. This CDR3 is built from 15 residues. The CDR3 loop reads CASILAGGSYNEQFF. The DNA of the CDR3 is TGTGCCAGCATTTTAGCGGGAGGCAGCTACAATGAGCAGTTCTTC.

At least ten counts were recorded for this clonotype. The CDR3 DNA reads TGTGCCAGCAGTTCCCCCCGGCTAGGTGGAAGTGAGCAGTTCTTC. Its protein is CASSSPRLGGSEQFF. This chain joins TRBV6-2 or TRBV6-3 and TRBJ2-1, with D hard to call. This CDR3 has 15 amino acids. Germline-derived CDR1 and CDR2 are MNHEY and SVGEGT. The germline V and J ends were trimmed by 4 bases and 9 bases, with 19 bases remaining between them.

This clonotype was counted ten times or more. The CDR3 end shows no conserved phenylalanine or tryptophan, and so a read error is likely. The DNA is omitted, as the CDR3 cannot be located on it reliably, and the CDR3 follows TCRdb's listing. The rearrangement joins TRBV3-2 to TRBJ1-2. TRBV3-2 is reported as a pseudogene. The CDR3 length is 13 residues, termini included. CDR3 protein: CASSPQFEWTSRG.

A remark on this clonotype: This probably arose from a read error, given a far larger clone one base away. No conserved phenylalanine or tryptophan is present at the end of the CDR3, so a read error is the likely explanation. The V and J genes are TRBV6-2 or TRBV6-3 and TRBJ1-4; D may be TRBD1 (6 bases). CDR1 is MNHEY, CDR2 SVGEGT, per germline. The CDR3 is 14 amino acids. Trimming stripped 2 bases from V and 8 bases from J, with 12 bases between. The CDR3 loop is CASSYITGSEKLFL. As DNA, the CDR3 is TGTGCCAGCAGTTACATCACAGGGTCCGAAAAACTGTTTCTT.

Notes on this clonotype: A much larger clone sits a single nucleotide away, making a read error possible. The chain employs TRBV20-1 and TRBJ1-5; 7 bases are a match to TRBD1. The germline V gene has CDR1 DFQATT and CDR2 SNEGSKA (reference sequence). Unmatched junction bases numbered 6, after V lost 8 bases and J lost 2 bases. This CDR3 region has 13 residues. DNA of the CDR3: TGCAGTTCCGCAACAGGGGGCAATCAGCCCCAGCATTTT. This encodes CSSATGGNQPQHF.

This clonotype has a count of ten or more. This sequence may be a read error, since a much larger clone differs from it by one base. A read error is likely, as this CDR3 ends without the conserved phenylalanine or tryptophan. This chain links TRBV7-8 with TRBJ2-1, with D maybe TRBD2 (5 bases). The CDR3 is 15 residues long. V dropped 5 bases and J dropped 2 bases, with 13 bases sitting between them. Germline V gives CDR1 SGHVS, CDR2 FQNEAQ. The CDR3 DNA is TGTGCCAGCAGCCGGGCATCGCGGGCCTACAATGAGCAGTTCCTC. This sequence encodes CASSRASRAYNEQFL.

This clonotype occurred many times. V gene TRBV7-2 combines with J gene TRBJ1-3, with D perhaps matching TRBD1 (5 bases). CDR1 and CDR2 from the germline V gene are SGHTA and FQGNSA. Trimming left V 5 bases short and J 2 bases short, with 13 bases between. This CDR3 has 15 amino acids. The CDR3 protein is CASSADSAPGNTIYF. DNA for the CDR3: TGTGCCAGCAGCGCAGACAGTGCTCCTGGAAACACCATATATTTT.

Notes on this clonotype: This may come from a read error, since a much larger clone is one base off. The chain is built from TRBV6-1 and TRBJ2-1; 11 bases match TRBD2. Germline-derived CDR1 and CDR2 are MNHNS and SASEGT. This CDR3 comprises 15 residues. J was trimmed by 6 bases and V by 7 bases; bases with no gene match: 8. The CDR3: CASKILAGVINEQFF. CDR3 DNA: TGTGCCAGCAAAATACTAGCGGGAGTCATCAATGAGCAGTTCTTC.

This clonotype was seen many times. This rearrangement joins TRBV9 to TRBJ2-3; D is possibly TRBD2 (7 bases). The germline gives CDR1 SGDLS, CDR2 YYNGEE. The CDR3 spans 15 residues. Trimming removed 0 bases at V and 1 base at J, with 9 bases between. CDR3 region: CASSVGGGGTDTQYF. The CDR3 DNA reads TGTGCCAGCAGCGTAGGAGGGGGGGGCACAGATACGCAGTATTTT.

This clonotype was seen repeatedly, ten times or more. This chain joins TRBV28 and TRBJ1-5, with D possibly being TRBD1 (5 bases). V lost 2 bases, J lost 0 bases, and 14 bases lay in between. Per the germline V gene, CDR1 is MDHEN and CDR2 is SYDVKM. This CDR3 contains 17 residues. The CDR3 DNA follows: TGTGCCAGCAGTTTACGTTCCGGGGCTTATAGCAATCAGCCCCAGCATTTT. This gives the protein CASSLRSGAYSNQPQHF.

Comment on this clonotype: A read error may explain this, as a much larger clone is one base away. The genes are TRBV28 and TRBJ2-5; the D gene is possibly TRBD2 (5 bases). This CDR3 region has 14 residues. V was trimmed by 5 bases and J by 2 bases, leaving 12 bases between them. Germline loops: CDR1 MDHEN, CDR2 SYDVKM. The CDR3 is CASSRGCQQETQYF. CDR3 coding DNA: TGTGCCAGCAGTCGGGGATGCCAACAAGAGACCCAGTACTTC.

The chain employs TRBV5-1 and TRBJ2-7; tentative D call: TRBD1 (6 bases). Germline loops: CDR1 SGHRS, CDR2 YFSETQ. CDR3 length: 14 residues. V was trimmed by 2 bases and J by 0 bases, leaving 9 bases between them. The CDR3 bases are TGCGCCAGCAGCTTTCAGGACAGCTCCTACGAGCAGTACTTC. As protein: CASSFQDSSYEQYF.